This T cell receptor (beta chain) originates from a study of CD8 T cells in ankylosing spondylitis. TCRdb fed the 5' RACE reads into MiXCR, producing one record per CDR3 protein. The top ten hold roughly 1.3% of the sample, which has approximately 45,000 distinct CDR3 sequences, 8% to 13% seen once. This clonotype has a handful of counts. CDR1 and CDR2 from the germline V gene are SGHKS and YYEKEE (reference sequence). Trimming left V 5 bases short and J 3 bases short, with 11 bases between. The CDR3 length is 13 residues. Sequencing was carried out using blood, either unsorted or a sorted T cell fraction (not recorded which). The gene calls are TRBV5-5 and TRBJ1-1, with D unclear. The clonotype was recovered from a male donor with ankylosing spondylitis or in good health (not recorded which). DNA for the CDR3: TGTGCCAGCAGTTTGAATAGGGACACTGAAGCTTTCTTT. Translating it yields CASSLNRDTEAFF. Full variable domain (remainder filled in from reference TRBV5-5 and TRBJ1-1): DAGVTQSPTHLIKTRGQQVTLRCSPISGHKSVSWYQQVLGQGPQFIFQYYEKEERGRGNFPDRFSARQFPNYSSELNVNALLLGDSALYLCASSLNRDTEAFFGQGTRLTVV.